Each of the 18 T cell receptor beta chains below was sequenced from the same sample in a study of CD8 T cells in Susac syndrome. When the RNA was reverse transcribed, random hexamers were used with an input of roughly 0.5 to 1 ug. A single record per CDR3 protein comes from TCRdb applying MiXCR to the immunoSEQ multiplex PCR reads. The table shows 170,000 or so distinct CDR3 sequences, with under 95% occurring only once. What was sequenced was CD4+ T cells from PBMCs. Receptors originate from a human donor with multiple sclerosis.

The rearrangement uses TRBV5-1 and TRBJ1-2, with 8 bases fitting TRBD1. CDR1 is SGHRS and CDR2 is YFSETQ in the germline V gene. The V and J ends lost 4 bases and 10 bases, in that order; junction bases with no gene match: 6. This CDR3 is built from 12 residues. In DNA form, the CDR3 reads TGCGCCAGCAGCATAGGACAGGGTGACTACACCTTC. The encoded protein is CASSIGQGDYTF.

The gene calls are TRBV5-4 and TRBJ2-2; TRBD1 agrees at 8 bases. V shed 5 bases, J shed 3 bases, and the junction held 6 bases outside the gene matches. The germline V gene encodes CDR1 SGHNT and CDR2 YYREEE (reference sequence). The CDR3 is made up of 15 amino acids. The CDR3 nucleotides are TGTGCCAGCAGTCCCGGGACAGGCTACACCGGGGAGCTGTTTTTT. Translated, it gives CASSPGTGYTGELFF. The whole variable domain, filled in from reference TRBV5-4 and TRBJ2-2, reads ETGVTQSPTHLIKTRGQQVTLRCSSQSGHNTVSWYQQALGQGPQFIFQYYREEENGRGNFPPRFSGLQFPNYSSELNVNALELDDSALYLCASSPGTGYTGELFFGEGSRLTVL.

This chain uses TRBV28 with TRBJ1-5, with D unresolved. Looked up from germline, CDR1 is MDHEN and CDR2 is SYDVKM. The CDR3 contains 12 residues. V was cut by 5 bases and J by 6 bases, with 8 bases left in between. CDR3 in amino acids: CASSSGVQPQHF. The CDR3 bases are TGTGCCAGCAGTAGCGGGGTTCAGCCCCAGCATTTT. Looking up the rest from reference TRBV28 and TRBJ1-5 gives the full variable domain: DVKVTQSSRYLVKRTGEKVFLECVQDMDHENMFWYRQDPGLGLRLIYFSYDVKMKEKGDIPEGYSVSREKKERFSLILESASTNQTSMYLCASSSGVQPQHFGDGTRLSIL.

The gene calls are TRBV7-9 and TRBJ1-1; no firm D call. This CDR3 spans 14 amino acids. Trimming took 7 bases from V and 3 from J, leaving 15 bases between them. Germline values: CDR1 SEHNR, CDR2 FQNEAQ (reference sequence). CDR3 loop: CASTLAGAYTEAFF. The CDR3, as DNA: TGTGCCAGCACCCTCGCGGGAGCGTACACTGAAGCTTTCTTT.

The CDR3 bases are TGTGCCAGCAGTTTGGGAGGGTGGGGAGAGACCCAGTACTTC. This translates into CASSLGGWGETQYF. This chain uses TRBV28 with TRBJ2-5; the match to TRBD2 covers 7 bases. The CDR3 is 14 residues long. CDR1 and CDR2 (germline): MDHEN, SYDVKM. Trimming removed 3 bases from V and 4 bases from J; junction bases left unmatched: 5.

V gene TRBV6-1 combines with J gene TRBJ2-5, with 10 bases matching TRBD1. The germline CDR1 and CDR2 sequences are MNHNS and SASEGT. This CDR3 is built from 14 residues. The V segment lost 7 bases and the J segment 3 bases; nucleotides outside the gene matches: 5. This CDR3 is CASNPGTGEETQYF. In DNA form, the CDR3 reads TGTGCCAGCAACCCCGGGACAGGGGAAGAGACCCAGTACTTC.

The chain combines TRBV3-1 with TRBJ1-2; TRBD1 agrees at 7 bases. The CDR3 is made up of 13 amino acids. V trimming: 3 bases; J trimming: 7 bases; junction bases outside the gene matches: 5. The germline V gene encodes CDR1 LGHDT and CDR2 YNNKEL (reference sequence). In DNA form, the CDR3 reads TGTGCCAGCAGCCATCCCGACAGGGCTGGCTACACCTTC. As protein: CASSHPDRAGYTF.

The gene calls are TRBV12-3 or TRBV12-4 and TRBJ1-5, with a possible D match to TRBD1 (5 bases). V was pared by 4 bases and J by 1 base, with 17 bases between. This CDR3 has 17 amino acids. CDR3 in amino acids: CASSSYQGRVSNQPQHF. CDR3 DNA sequence: TGTGCCAGCAGTTCCTATCAGGGAAGGGTGAGCAATCAGCCCCAGCATTTT.

V usage is TRBV18 and J usage is TRBJ1-5; D not certain. V was shortened by 3 bases and J by 2 bases, with 8 bases between the two germline ends. The CDR3 runs to 14 residues. CDR1 is KGHSH and CDR2 is LQKENI in the germline V gene. The CDR3 DNA sequence: TGTGCCAGCTCACCGGAAGAGGGCAATCAGCCCCAGCATTTT. Its translation: CASSPEEGNQPQHF.

The chain couples TRBV7-3 to TRBJ1-1, with a weak D call TRBD1 (5 bases). Per the germline V gene, CDR1 is SGHTA and CDR2 is FQGTGA. Trimming left V 5 bases short and J 5 bases short, with 18 bases between. CDR3 length equals 15 residues. CDR3 protein: CASSRGGAGGTEAFF. CDR3 DNA sequence: TGTGCCAGCAGCCGTGGTGGGGCAGGCGGAACTGAAGCTTTCTTT.

V usage is TRBV30 and J usage is TRBJ2-2; 7 positions match TRBD1. After removal of 3 bases from V and 3 bases from J, the junction contained 7 bases not matched to a gene. Looked up from germline, CDR1 is GTSNPN and CDR2 is SVGIG (reference sequence). This CDR3 spans 15 amino acids. CDR3 region: CAWRVRGRDTGELFF. The CDR3 region has the DNA TGTGCCTGGAGGGTCAGGGGGAGAGACACCGGGGAGCTGTTTTTT.

The chain combines TRBV30 with TRBJ2-1; D ambiguous. The CDR3 length is 13 residues. Germline CDR1 and CDR2: GTSNPN and SVGIG (reference sequence). Trimming took off 0 bases at V and 4 bases at J, with 7 bases between the two ends. The CDR3 protein is CAWSVREYNEQFF. Written as DNA, the CDR3 is TGTGCCTGGAGTGTACGAGAGTACAATGAGCAGTTCTTC.

The chain employs TRBV2 and TRBJ2-7, with TRBD2 matching over 9 bases. This CDR3 comprises 15 residues. Trimming removed 3 bases from V and 7 bases from J; junction bases left unmatched: 10. CDR1 is SNHLY, CDR2 FYNNEI, per germline. In nucleotides, the CDR3 is TGTGCCAGCAGTGACTTCGCGGGAGGGCCTTTGGAGCAGTACTTC. It yields the protein CASSDFAGGPLEQYF.

V and J are TRBV7-2 and TRBJ2-5; D is uncertain. CDR1 and CDR2 from the germline V gene are SGHTA and FQGNSA. The V end was cut by 3 bases, the J end by 4 bases, with 9 bases between. The CDR3 has 13 amino acids. The CDR3, as DNA: TGTGCCAGCAGCTTGGCTTCGGGAGAGACCCAGTACTTC. It specifies CASSLASGETQYF.

V gene TRBV6-5 combines with J gene TRBJ1-3; D unclear. Germline loops: CDR1 MNHEY, CDR2 SVGAGI. The CDR3 contains 13 residues. V lost 0 bases and J lost 4, with 4 bases in between. The CDR3 region is CASSYSWGNTIYF. In DNA, the CDR3 is TGTGCCAGCAGTTACTCCTGGGGAAACACCATATATTTT.

The chain combines TRBV11-2 with TRBJ2-7; D remains unclear. This CDR3 is 16 amino acids long. Trimming shortened V by 7 bases and J by 2 bases, and 21 bases separated the two germline ends. Germline V gives CDR1 SGHAT, CDR2 FQNNGV. CDR3 coding DNA: TGTGCCAGCAATCGAGCAGGTACGATTGCGGCCTACGAGCAGTACTTC. Its translation: CASNRAGTIAAYEQYF.

This clonotype was picked up one time. The rearrangement uses TRBV6-5 and TRBJ1-1, with 9 bases lining up with TRBD1. Germline assignment: CDR1 MNHEY and CDR2 SVGAGI. This CDR3 spans 15 amino acids. Losses at the gene ends were 4 bases for V and 2 bases for J; bases not matched to a gene: 5. This chain's CDR3 is CASSFYTGGNTEAFF. CDR3 bases: TGTGCCAGCAGTTTTTATACAGGGGGCAACACTGAAGCTTTCTTT.

The CDR3 region is CASRLRDRATETQYF. The CDR3 DNA reads as TGTGCCAGCAGGCTCCGGGACAGGGCCACGGAGACCCAGTACTTC. The chain has TRBV6-1 and TRBJ2-5, with 9 bases lining up with TRBD1. Trimming removed 6 bases from V and 5 bases from J; junction bases left unmatched: 10. Germline lookup yields CDR1 MNHNS and CDR2 SASEGT. This CDR3 region has 15 residues.